The 15 T cell receptor beta chains presented below share a single source sample, sequenced in a study of shared clonotypes between healthy human individuals. The data were produced by immunoSEQ multiplex PCR, yet TCRdb's version contains in-frame clones alone and is incomplete. The repertoire holds approximately 980,000 clones, with 70% to 85% as singletons. What was sequenced was memory CD4+ T cells sorted from blood. Subset described: CD45RA-negative fraction. The receptors come from a man between 18 and 29 years old in good health.

This clone was counted a few times. The V call is TRBV6-4, the J call TRBJ1-1; D not resolved. CDR3 length equals 13 residues. CDR1 is MRHNA, CDR2 SNTAGT, per germline. V was cut by 9 bases and J by 1 base, with 12 bases left in between. The CDR3 bases are TGTGCCAGTCAAAAATCCGAGAACACTGAAGCTTTCTTT. Protein: CASQKSENTEAFF.

The gene calls are TRBV28 and TRBJ2-3; no clear D. Per germline, CDR1 MDHEN and CDR2 SYDVKM. Trimming cost V 4 bases and J 5 bases, with 7 bases left between them. The CDR3 consists of 12 residues. The CDR3 spells CASSSGLDTQYF. The CDR3 bases are TGTGCCAGCAGTTCCGGTTTAGATACGCAGTATTTT.

The J gene is TRBJ2-2, the V gene TRBV5-1, with a weak D call TRBD1 (6 bases). V was cut by 4 bases and J by 7 bases, with 14 bases left in between. Germline assignment: CDR1 SGHRS and CDR2 YFSETQ. The CDR3 has 14 amino acids. This CDR3 is CASSPIQGVGELFF. The DNA for the CDR3 is TGCGCCAGCAGCCCGATACAGGGAGTCGGGGAGCTGTTTTTT.

As concerns this clone: Other DNA sequences in the sample encode the same CDR3. This chain uses TRBV28 with TRBJ1-3; no firm D call. Germline assignment: CDR1 MDHEN and CDR2 SYDVKM. This CDR3 comprises 12 residues. Trimming removed 7 bases at V and 1 base at J, with 5 bases between. The CDR3, as DNA: TGTGCCAGCATCACATCTGGAAACACCATATATTTT. As protein: CASITSGNTIYF.

The chain carries TRBV30 and TRBJ1-2; D is perhaps TRBD1 (5 bases). The germline gives CDR1 GTSNPN, CDR2 SVGIG (reference sequence). The CDR3 is 12 amino acids. Trimming shortened V by 1 base and J by 6 bases, and 9 bases separated the two germline ends. Here the CDR3 DNA reads TGTGCCTGGAGTGCCGGACAAAATGGCTACACCTTC. Translation: CAWSAGQNGYTF.

The V call is TRBV4-1, the J call TRBJ2-3; 8 positions match TRBD1. This CDR3 region has 14 residues. Trimming cost V 4 bases and J 5 bases; bases outside gene matches: 5. Germline CDR1 is MGHRA and CDR2 is YSYEKL. CDR3 sequence (DNA): TGCGCCAGCAGCCGCCCGGACAGGGAAGATACGCAGTATTTT. Residues: CASSRPDREDTQYF.

Worth noting for this clone: The same CDR3 arises from other DNA sequences in this sample as well. The J gene is TRBJ2-2, the V gene TRBV2; D is tentatively TRBD1 or TRBD2 (5 bases each). Trimming stripped 8 bases from V and 4 bases from J, with 11 bases between. The CDR3 loop spans 13 amino acids. Germline V lookup: CDR1 SNHLY, CDR2 FYNNEI. The CDR3 bases are TGTGCCAGCTCGGTGGGGGTCACCGGGGAGCTGTTTTTT. Its protein product is CASSVGVTGELFF. Combining the CDR3 with reference TRBV2 and TRBJ2-2 gives the whole variable domain EPEVTQTPSHQVTQMGQEVILRCVPISNHLYFYWYRQILGQKVEFLVSFYNNEISEKSEIFDDQFSVERPDGSNFTLKIRSTKLEDSAMYFCASSVGVTGELFFGEGSRLTVL.

J is TRBJ1-6 and V is TRBV5-1; the D is unclear. V was cut by 1 base and J by 8 bases, with 7 bases left in between. Germline V gene sequence: CDR1 SGHRS, CDR2 YFSETQ. CDR3 length equals 13 residues. The CDR3: CASSLIRDSPLHF. The CDR3 DNA follows: TGCGCCAGCAGCTTGATTAGGGATTCACCCCTCCACTTT.

The gene calls are TRBV28 and TRBJ2-7; the D call may be TRBD1 or TRBD2 (5 bases each). The CDR3 consists of 15 residues. V gave up 2 bases and J gave up 4 bases, with 15 bases separating them. CDR1 and CDR2 (germline): MDHEN, SYDVKM. The CDR3, as DNA: TGTGCCAGCAGTTTACCCGGGACCCGCGGATACGAGCAGTACTTC. Translating it yields CASSLPGTRGYEQYF.

This clone appeared once. This chain joins TRBV11-2 and TRBJ2-5; 8 positions agree with TRBD1. V gave up 3 bases and J gave up 2 bases; unmatched junction bases: 5. The germline V gene has CDR1 SGHAT and CDR2 FQNNGV. This CDR3 has 15 residues. CDR3: CASSLPRTGQETQYF. The CDR3 DNA reads TGTGCCAGCAGCTTGCCCCGGACAGGGCAAGAGACCCAGTACTTC.

This chain joins TRBV5-1 and TRBJ2-7; 7 bases fit TRBD2. Per germline, CDR1 SGHRS and CDR2 YFSETQ. This CDR3 contains 14 residues. Germline trimming cut 2 bases from V and 2 bases from J; bases unmatched to any gene: 4. The CDR3 region has the DNA TGCGCCAGCAGCTTATCAGCGGGGACCTACGAGCAGTACTTC. The encoded protein is CASSLSAGTYEQYF. The variable domain in full, completed from reference TRBV5-1 and TRBJ2-7, reads KAGVTQTPRYLIKTRGQQVTLSCSPISGHRSVSWYQQTPGQGLQFLFEYFSETQRNKGNFPGRFSGRQFSNSRSEMNVSTLELGDSALYLCASSLSAGTYEQYFGPGTRLTVT.

The chain couples TRBV2 to TRBJ2-5, with a weak D call TRBD2 (5 bases). CDR1 is SNHLY, CDR2 FYNNEI, per germline. The CDR3 extends over 13 amino acids. V lost 6 bases and J lost 7, with 15 bases in between. CDR3 sequence: CASRATSEGTQYF. For the CDR3, the DNA is TGTGCCAGCAGGGCTACTAGTGAGGGGACCCAGTACTTC.

This clone showed up just a few times. As DNA, the CDR3 is TGTGCCAGCAGTCCCGGGGCGGGTTACGGTGAAAAACTGTTTTTT. This sequence encodes CASSPGAGYGEKLFF. J is TRBJ1-4 and V is TRBV28; possibly TRBD1 for D (5 bases). Germline-derived CDR1 and CDR2 are MDHEN and SYDVKM. V dropped 5 bases and J dropped 7 bases, with 17 bases sitting between them. The CDR3 covers 15 residues.

The gene calls are TRBV5-4 and TRBJ1-1; no reliable D call. This CDR3 contains 14 residues. V lost 1 base to trimming and J lost 5 bases, with 12 bases between them. Germline lookup yields CDR1 SGHNT and CDR2 YYREEE (reference sequence). CDR3: CASSLKGRETEAFF. In DNA form, the CDR3 reads TGTGCCAGCAGCTTGAAAGGGCGAGAGACTGAAGCTTTCTTT. Full variable domain (remainder filled in from reference TRBV5-4 and TRBJ1-1): ETGVTQSPTHLIKTRGQQVTLRCSSQSGHNTVSWYQQALGQGPQFIFQYYREEENGRGNFPPRFSGLQFPNYSSELNVNALELDDSALYLCASSLKGRETEAFFGQGTRLTVV.

Remarks on this clone: A much bigger clone sits one base away, suggesting this may be a read error. The same CDR3 is also encoded by other DNA sequences in this sample. The genes are TRBV2 and TRBJ2-7; no clear D gene. V shed 2 bases and J shed 3 bases, with 5 bases lying between them. The germline gives CDR1 SNHLY, CDR2 FYNNEI. The CDR3 covers 12 residues. DNA of the CDR3: TGTGCCAGCAGTGAACAGAGCTACGAGCAGTACTTC. Its protein product is CASSEQSYEQYF.